What follows is one T cell receptor (beta chain) and its context. Its cognate antigen is unknown. Into CD45RA+ naive and CD45RA-negative memory subsets, the CD4+ cells were split. The data were obtained in a study of shared clonotypes between healthy human individuals. Study-level points and caveats: When compared with the clonotypes that were shared by all four sorted-subset donors, the non-shared clonotypes turned out to have lower generation probabilities.

Per the germline V gene, CDR1 is SEHNR and CDR2 is FQNEAQ (reference sequence). The CDR3 has 17 amino acids. The ends lost 0 bases at V and 3 bases at J; junction bases unmatched: 8. Sequencing used immunoSEQ multiplex PCR; TCRdb keeps in-frame clones, though not all of them. Of some 790,000 clones detected, approximately 72% appear once; the ten largest clones hold roughly 1.8%. The chain employs TRBV7-9 and TRBJ2-1, with 7 bases aligning to TRBD1. The sample consisted of memory CD4+ T cells sorted from blood. Subset denoted: CD45RA-negative fraction. The receptor comes from a young woman in good health. For the CDR3, the DNA is TGTGCCAGCAGCTTAGCGCCCACAGGGGTCGTCTACAATGAGCAGTTCTTC. Its protein is CASSLAPTGVVYNEQFF.